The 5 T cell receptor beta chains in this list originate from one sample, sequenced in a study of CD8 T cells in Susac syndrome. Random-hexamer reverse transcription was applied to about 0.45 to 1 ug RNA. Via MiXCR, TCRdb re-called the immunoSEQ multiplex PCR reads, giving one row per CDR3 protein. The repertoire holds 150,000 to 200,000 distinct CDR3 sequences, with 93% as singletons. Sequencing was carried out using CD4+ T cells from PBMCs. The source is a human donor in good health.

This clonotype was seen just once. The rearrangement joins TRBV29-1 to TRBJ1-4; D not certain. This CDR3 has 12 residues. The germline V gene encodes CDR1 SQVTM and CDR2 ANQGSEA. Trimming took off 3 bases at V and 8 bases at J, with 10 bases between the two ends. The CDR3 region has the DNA TGCAGCGTTGAGACGGGCCGCGAAAAACTGTTTTTT. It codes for CSVETGREKLFF.

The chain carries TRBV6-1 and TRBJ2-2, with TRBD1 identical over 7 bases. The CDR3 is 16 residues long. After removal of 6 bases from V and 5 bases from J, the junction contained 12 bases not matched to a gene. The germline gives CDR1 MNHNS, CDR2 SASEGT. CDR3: CASSRRGLSGTGELFF. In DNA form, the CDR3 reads TGTGCCAGCAGCCGAAGGGGGCTGAGTGGAACCGGGGAGCTGTTTTTT.

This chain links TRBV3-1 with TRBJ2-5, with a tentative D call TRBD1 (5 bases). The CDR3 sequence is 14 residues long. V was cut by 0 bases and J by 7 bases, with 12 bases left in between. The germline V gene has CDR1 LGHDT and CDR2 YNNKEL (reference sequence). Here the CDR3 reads CASSQESTQGTQYF. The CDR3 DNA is TGTGCCAGCAGCCAAGAGTCTACCCAGGGGACCCAGTACTTC.

CDR3 sequence (DNA): TGTGCCAGCAGCTTAAGGGACGGGGGCGGTACGCAGTATTTT. Translation: CASSLRDGGGTQYF. The chain carries TRBV13 and TRBJ2-3; the D call may be TRBD1 or TRBD2 (6 bases each). Germline V gene data show CDR1 as PRHDT and CDR2 as FYEKMQ (reference sequence). Trimming took 2 bases from V and 8 from J, leaving 14 bases between them. The CDR3 has 14 residues.

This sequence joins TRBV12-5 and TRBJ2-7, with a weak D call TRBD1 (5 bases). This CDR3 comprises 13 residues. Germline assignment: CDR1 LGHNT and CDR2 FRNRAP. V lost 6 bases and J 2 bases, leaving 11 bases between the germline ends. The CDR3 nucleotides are TGTGCTAGTGGCCGCGACAGTACCTACGAGCAGTACTTC. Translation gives CASGRDSTYEQYF.